The 8 T cell receptor beta chains listed next were all sequenced from one sample in a study of spatial heterogeneity in lung cancer. Findings and caveats of the study: Counts of expanded intratumoral alpha and beta TCRs tracked tumor mutation counts.

Time point reported: sample taken at primary tumor resection. These TCRs' antigens remain unknown. TCRdb fed the 5' RACE reads into MiXCR, producing one record per CDR3 protein. The sample consists of roughly 16,000 distinct CDR3 sequences, roughly 7.1% of them appearing once. The sample was lung tumor tissue, taken at surgery. The origin of the receptors is a female donor with early-stage non-small cell lung cancer.

In this sample, this clonotype turned up many times. This beta chain appears as a stray read in a library generated for alpha chains; its size is not informative. The chain joins TRBV20-1 to TRBJ2-7; no firm D call. CDR1 DFQATT and CDR2 SNEGSKA come from the germline V gene (reference sequence). This CDR3 spans 11 amino acids. V was clipped by 6 bases and J by 3 bases, with 9 bases between them. The CDR3 loop reads CSAALGYEQYF. The CDR3 DNA reads TGCAGTGCCGCACTCGGCTACGAGCAGTACTTC.

This clonotype occurred many times. This beta chain was picked up by a library intended for alpha chains and is off target, so its count carries little meaning. The V gene is TRBV28, the J gene TRBJ1-1; TRBD1 might be the D (6 bases). In germline, CDR1 is MDHEN, CDR2 SYDVKM. The CDR3 has 15 amino acids. V dropped 3 bases and J dropped 1 base, with 12 bases sitting between them. The CDR3 spells CASSFTGRGNTEAFF. The CDR3, as DNA: TGTGCCAGCAGTTTCACAGGGAGGGGGAACACTGAAGCTTTCTTT.

This clonotype was counted at least ten times. With the library built for alpha chains, this beta chain is off target and its frequency is not meaningful. V is TRBV18 and J is TRBJ2-3, with D perhaps matching TRBD1 (6 bases). There are 15 residues in the CDR3. Germline values: CDR1 KGHSH, CDR2 LQKENI. Trimming took 3 bases from V and 0 from J, leaving 10 bases between them. The CDR3 DNA is TGTGCCAGCTCACCTTGGACAGTGAGCACAGATACGCAGTATTTT. As protein: CASSPWTVSTDTQYF.

This clonotype was counted many times. A library made for alpha chains picked up this beta chain off target, so its size means little. V is TRBV10-3 and J is TRBJ2-3; D might be TRBD2 (6 bases). This CDR3 is built from 12 residues. In germline, CDR1 is ENHRY, CDR2 SYGVKD. The V and J ends lost 3 bases and 6 bases respectively, with 7 bases between them. The DNA for the CDR3 is TGTGCCATCAGTGATGGGGGGGATACGCAGTATTTT. Protein product: CAISDGGDTQYF.

This clonotype appeared many times. Being off target in a library aimed at alpha chains, this beta chain has a size of little meaning. The rearrangement links TRBV7-2 to TRBJ1-5; 8 bases are a match to TRBD1. CDR3 length: 14 residues. Germline V gives CDR1 SGHTA, CDR2 FQGNSA. V trimming: 2 bases; J trimming: 5 bases; junction bases outside the gene matches: 2. CDR3 residues: CASSLQTGDQPQHF. DNA for the CDR3: TGTGCCAGCAGCTTACAGACAGGGGATCAGCCCCAGCATTTT.

Ten or more counts support this clonotype. This beta chain is an off-target read within a library intended for alpha chains, so its frequency means little. The chain carries TRBV4-2 and TRBJ2-1; D tentatively reads TRBD1 or TRBD2 (5 bases each). The germline V and J ends were trimmed by 2 bases and 8 bases, with 13 bases remaining between them. Germline lookup yields CDR1 LGHNA and CDR2 YNFKEQ. The CDR3 consists of 14 residues. CDR3 sequence (DNA): TGTGCCAGCAGCCAATCCGAGGGACGGGATGAGCAGTTCTTC. Encoded protein: CASSQSEGRDEQFF.

Concerning this clonotype: This beta chain appears as a stray read in a library generated for alpha chains; its size is not informative. J is TRBJ1-2 and V is TRBV12-3 or TRBV12-4, with D possibly matching TRBD1 (6 bases). The CDR3 covers 13 residues. The V end lost 9 bases, the J end lost 3 bases, and 14 bases lay between the germline ends. The CDR3 region has the DNA TGTGCCAGTTCTTCACAGGGCTACTATGGCTACACCTTC. This translates into CASSSQGYYGYTF.

In its sample, this clonotype was seen many times. With the library built for alpha chains, this beta chain is off target and its frequency is not meaningful. This chain uses TRBV5-1 with TRBJ2-2; 9 bases match TRBD1. The CDR3 sequence is 16 residues long. V lost 4 bases, J lost 3 bases, and 7 bases stayed unmatched. Germline values: CDR1 SGHRS, CDR2 YFSETQ. The CDR3 DNA sequence: TGCGCCAGCAGCCCCCGGACAGGGGCCGACACCGGGGAGCTGTTTTTT. Translated: CASSPRTGADTGELFF.